This T cell receptor beta chain was obtained from a study of blood T cell repertoires in COVID-19. Study information: T cells, B-cell-depleted T cells, or PBMCs provided the cDNA or gDNA that served as material.

The length of the CDR3 is 14 residues. The germline CDR1 and CDR2 sequences are SEHNR and FQNEAQ (reference sequence). V trimming: 6 bases; J trimming: 7 bases; junction bases outside the gene matches: 7. Here immunoSEQ multiplex PCR was the method, and the copy in TCRdb shows in-frame clones only, minus some. The data contain around 190,000 clones, over 75% of them singletons. The study drew participants aged about 18 to 89 years from 24 US areas. This receptor was obtained from a woman younger than 35 who had recovered from COVID-19. The chain links TRBV7-9 to TRBJ1-4, with 8 positions matching TRBD1. Specimen: PBMCs or T cells enriched from blood (not recorded which). The CDR3 protein is CASRSTGEGEKLFF. The CDR3 nucleotides read TGTGCCAGCAGGTCGACAGGGGAAGGTGAAAAACTGTTTTTT.